A single sample is the source of the 5 T cell receptor beta chains below, sequenced in a study of beta chain features in type 1 diabetes (dated by TCRdb to 2016 to 2019). The study at large found these results: In all four CD4+ subsets, TCRB CDR3 length was moderately but significantly shorter in type 1 diabetes patients.

Libraries were constructed by the immunoSEQ multiplex PCR assay. All of the isolated RNA was reverse transcribed with the High Capacity cDNA Reverse Transcription Kit, so expressed TCRB transcripts were sequenced. The immuneACCESS repertoire file appears here via TCRdb, limited to in-frame rearrangements. These files lack a portion of the clones; in checked studies, under half of the deficit traces to unresolved V genes, and the cause of the others is not known. This sample lists around 140,000 clones; more than 10% were detected once. 1.3% of the sample is held by the ten biggest clonotypes. Antigens for these TCRs are unknown. Material for sequencing was central memory CD4+ T cells from blood. The receptors here all came from a man between 18 and 35 years old with type 1 diabetes.

The chain employs TRBV29-1 and TRBJ2-5; 7 bases match TRBD2. The end of the DNA aligns better with TRBJ2-7, so the J call may be wrong. The CDR3 is made up of 13 amino acids. CDR1 and CDR2 (germline): SQVTM, ANQGSEA. The CDR3 coding sequence is TGCAGCGTCCGACTAGCTGGGTACCTCGAGCAGTACTTC. Its protein is CSVRLAGYLEQYF.

This rearrangement joins TRBV10-3 to TRBJ1-6; D gene uncertain. This CDR3 comprises 13 residues. The V end lost 2 bases, the J end lost 5 bases, and 4 bases lay between the germline ends. CDR1 and CDR2 from the germline V gene are ENHRY and SYGVKD. Here the CDR3 reads CAISEGNNSPLHF. CDR3 DNA sequence: TGTGCCATCAGTGAGGGGAATAATTCACCCCTCCACTTT.

The table lists this clone with a few counts. This chain uses TRBV29-1 with TRBJ1-4; 10 bases fit TRBD1. Unmatched junction bases numbered 11, after V lost 6 bases and J lost 7 bases. CDR3 length equals 15 residues. Germline V gene data show CDR1 as SQVTM and CDR2 as ANQGSEA. The CDR3 region has the DNA TGCAGCGTCACGACAGCCGGGACAGGGGCTGAAAAACTGTTTTTT. Translated: CSVTTAGTGAEKLFF.

This chain joins TRBV9 and TRBJ2-7; D not resolved. Trimming took off 1 base at V and 3 bases at J, with 8 bases between the two ends. Germline V gene lookup returns CDR1 SGDLS and CDR2 YYNGEE. This CDR3 has 13 residues. CDR3 coding DNA: TGTGCCAGCAGCGTAAGGCCCGGCTACGAGCAGTACTTC. This sequence encodes CASSVRPGYEQYF. Supplemented by reference TRBV9 and TRBJ2-7, the full variable domain reads DSGVTQTPKHLITATGQRVTLRCSPRSGDLSVYWYQQSLDQGLQFLIQYYNGEERAKGNILERFSAQQFPDLHSELNLSSLELGDSALYFCASSVRPGYEQYFGPGTRLTVT.

This clone was detected many times. The rearrangement joins TRBV28 to TRBJ2-1; D call uncertain. V lost 8 bases, J lost 5 bases, and 16 bases lay in between. CDR1 and CDR2 (germline): MDHEN, SYDVKM. The CDR3 contains 14 residues. The CDR3 protein is CASGAVVVNNEQFF. The CDR3 DNA sequence: TGTGCCAGCGGCGCGGTTGTAGTTAACAATGAGCAGTTCTTC.